This T cell receptor (beta chain) was observed in a study of shared T cell receptors in the human thymus. The CDR3 loop spans 13 amino acids. Trimming pared 1 base from V and 4 bases from J, leaving 7 bases between. CDR1 LNHDA and CDR2 SQIVND come from the germline V gene (reference sequence). Sequenced by immunoSEQ multiplex PCR; TCRdb stores in-frame clones only, minus some. The repertoire has 55,000 to 75,000 clones, 90% to 95% of them found once; the top ten carry roughly 0.033%. Material: thymocytes. The chain uses TRBV19 and TRBJ1-2, with D hard to call. The origin of this receptor is a human donor. CDR3 sequence: CASSIGGVYGYTF. In DNA, the CDR3 is TGTGCCAGTAGTATAGGGGGAGTCTATGGCTACACCTTC.